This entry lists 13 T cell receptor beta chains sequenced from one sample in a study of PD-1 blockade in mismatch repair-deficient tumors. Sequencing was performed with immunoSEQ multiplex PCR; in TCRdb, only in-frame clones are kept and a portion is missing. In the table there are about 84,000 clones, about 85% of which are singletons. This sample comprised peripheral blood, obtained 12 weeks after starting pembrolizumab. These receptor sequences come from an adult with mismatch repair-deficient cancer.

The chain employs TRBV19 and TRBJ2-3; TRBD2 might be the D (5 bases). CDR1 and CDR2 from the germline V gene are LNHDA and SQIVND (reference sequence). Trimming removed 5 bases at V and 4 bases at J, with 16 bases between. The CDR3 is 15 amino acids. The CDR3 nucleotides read TGTGCCAGTAGTGCGAAACGGGGTTATGCAGATACGCAGTATTTT. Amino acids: CASSAKRGYADTQYF.

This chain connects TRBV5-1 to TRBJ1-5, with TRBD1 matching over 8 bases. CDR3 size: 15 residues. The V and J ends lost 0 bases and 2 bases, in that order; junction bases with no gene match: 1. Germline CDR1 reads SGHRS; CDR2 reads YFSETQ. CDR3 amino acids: CASSLEDRGNQPQHF. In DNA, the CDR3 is TGCGCCAGCAGCTTGGAGGACAGGGGCAATCAGCCCCAGCATTTT.

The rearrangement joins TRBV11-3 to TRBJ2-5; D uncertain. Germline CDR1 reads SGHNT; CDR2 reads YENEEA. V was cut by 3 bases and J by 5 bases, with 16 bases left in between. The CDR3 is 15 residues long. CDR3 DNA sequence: TGTGCCAGCAGCTTTTCCAGGAGTGCGTCCGAGACCCAGTACTTC. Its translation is CASSFSRSASETQYF.

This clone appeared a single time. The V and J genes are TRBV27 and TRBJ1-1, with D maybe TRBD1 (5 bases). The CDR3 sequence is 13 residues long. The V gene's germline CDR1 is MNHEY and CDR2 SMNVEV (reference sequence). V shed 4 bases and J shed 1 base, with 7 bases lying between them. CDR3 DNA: TGTGCCAGCAGTTCGACAGAGAACACTGAAGCTTTCTTT. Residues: CASSSTENTEAFF.

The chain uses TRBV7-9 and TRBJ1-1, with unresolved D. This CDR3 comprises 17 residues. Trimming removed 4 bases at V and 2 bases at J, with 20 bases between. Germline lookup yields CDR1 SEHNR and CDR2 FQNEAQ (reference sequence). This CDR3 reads CASSSTLYGRYNTEAFF. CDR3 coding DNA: TGTGCCAGCAGCTCCACACTATATGGACGCTATAACACTGAAGCTTTCTTT.

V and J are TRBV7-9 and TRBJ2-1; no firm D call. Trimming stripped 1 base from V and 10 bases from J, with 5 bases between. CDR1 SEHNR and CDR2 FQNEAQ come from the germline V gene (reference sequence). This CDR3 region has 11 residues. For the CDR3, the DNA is TGTGCCAGCAGCTTAGTGTGGGAGCAGTTCTTC. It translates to CASSLVWEQFF.

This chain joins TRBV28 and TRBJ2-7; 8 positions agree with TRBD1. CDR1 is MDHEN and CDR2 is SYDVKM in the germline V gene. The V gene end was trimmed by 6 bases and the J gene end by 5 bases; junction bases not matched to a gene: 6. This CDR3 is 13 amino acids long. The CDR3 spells CASRSGGLNEQYF. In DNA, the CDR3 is TGTGCCAGCAGGTCAGGGGGCTTGAACGAGCAGTACTTC.

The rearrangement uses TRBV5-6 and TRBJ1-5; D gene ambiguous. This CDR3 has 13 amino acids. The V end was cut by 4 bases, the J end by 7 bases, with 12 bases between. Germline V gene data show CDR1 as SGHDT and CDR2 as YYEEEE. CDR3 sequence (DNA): TGTGCCAGCAGCATAGACCGGGGACAGCCCCAGCATTTT. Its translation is CASSIDRGQPQHF.

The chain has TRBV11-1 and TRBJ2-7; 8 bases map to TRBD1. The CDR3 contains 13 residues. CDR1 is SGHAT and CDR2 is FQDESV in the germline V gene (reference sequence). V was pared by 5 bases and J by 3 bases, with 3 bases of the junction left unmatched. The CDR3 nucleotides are TGTGCCAGCAGCAGGACAGGGAACTACGAGCAGTACTTC. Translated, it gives CASSRTGNYEQYF.

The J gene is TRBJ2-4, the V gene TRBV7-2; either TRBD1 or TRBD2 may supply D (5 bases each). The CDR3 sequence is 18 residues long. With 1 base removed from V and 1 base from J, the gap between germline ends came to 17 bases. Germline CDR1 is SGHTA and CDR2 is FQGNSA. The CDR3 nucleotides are TGTGCCAGCAGCTTAGGCCCTCCGGGAAGGGGTGCCAAAAACATTCAGTACTTC. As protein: CASSLGPPGRGAKNIQYF.

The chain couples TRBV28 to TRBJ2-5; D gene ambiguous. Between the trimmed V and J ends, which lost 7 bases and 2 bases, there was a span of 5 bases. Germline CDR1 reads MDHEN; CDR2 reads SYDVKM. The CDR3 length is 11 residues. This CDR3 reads CASTSQETQYF. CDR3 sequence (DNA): TGTGCCAGCACTTCTCAAGAGACCCAGTACTTC.

CDR3 nucleotides: TGTGCCAGTAGACCTACCCAGGGTAACACTGAAGCTTTCTTT. This translates into CASRPTQGNTEAFF. V and J are TRBV19 and TRBJ1-1; D possibly corresponds to TRBD1 (5 bases). The germline CDR1 and CDR2 sequences are LNHDA and SQIVND (reference sequence). Trimming stripped 6 bases from V and 2 bases from J, with 13 bases between. The CDR3 length is 14 residues.

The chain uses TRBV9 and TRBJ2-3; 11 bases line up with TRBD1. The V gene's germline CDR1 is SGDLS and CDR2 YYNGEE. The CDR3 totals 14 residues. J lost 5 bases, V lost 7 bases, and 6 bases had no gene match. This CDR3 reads CASGPGQGGDTQYF. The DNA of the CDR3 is TGTGCCAGCGGCCCGGGACAGGGGGGAGATACGCAGTATTTT.